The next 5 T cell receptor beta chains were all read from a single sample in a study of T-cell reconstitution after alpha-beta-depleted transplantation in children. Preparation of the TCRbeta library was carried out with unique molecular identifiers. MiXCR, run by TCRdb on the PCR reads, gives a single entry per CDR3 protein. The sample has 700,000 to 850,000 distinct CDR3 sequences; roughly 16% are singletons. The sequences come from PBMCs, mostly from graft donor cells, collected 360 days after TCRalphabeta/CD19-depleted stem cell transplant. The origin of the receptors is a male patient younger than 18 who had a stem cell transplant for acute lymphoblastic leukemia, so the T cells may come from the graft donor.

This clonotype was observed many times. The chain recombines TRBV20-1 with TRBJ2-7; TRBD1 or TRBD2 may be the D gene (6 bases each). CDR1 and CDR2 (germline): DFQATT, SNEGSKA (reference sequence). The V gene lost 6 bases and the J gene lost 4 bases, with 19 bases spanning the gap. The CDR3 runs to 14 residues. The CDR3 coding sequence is TGCAGTGCACCTAAGGGGGGCACATCGTACGAGCAGTACTTC. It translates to CSAPKGGTSYEQYF.

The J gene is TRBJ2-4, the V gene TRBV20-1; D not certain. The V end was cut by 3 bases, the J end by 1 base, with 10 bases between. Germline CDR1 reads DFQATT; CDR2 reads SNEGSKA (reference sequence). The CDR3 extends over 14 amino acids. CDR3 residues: CSARGLLAKNIQYF. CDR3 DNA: TGCAGTGCTAGGGGCCTCTTGGCCAAAAACATTCAGTACTTC.

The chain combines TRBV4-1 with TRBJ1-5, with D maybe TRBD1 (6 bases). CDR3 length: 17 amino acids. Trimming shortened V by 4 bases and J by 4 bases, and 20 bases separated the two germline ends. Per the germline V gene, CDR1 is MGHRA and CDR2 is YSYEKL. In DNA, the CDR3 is TGCGCCAGCAGCCGCACAGGGCGCACCGGCCCTAATCAGCCCCAGCATTTT. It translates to CASSRTGRTGPNQPQHF.

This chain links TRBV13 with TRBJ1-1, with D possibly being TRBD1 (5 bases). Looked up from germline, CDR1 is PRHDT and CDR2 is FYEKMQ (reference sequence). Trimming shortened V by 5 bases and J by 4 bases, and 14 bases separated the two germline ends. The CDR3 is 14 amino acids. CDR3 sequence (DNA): TGTGCCAGCAGCCCAGGACTGGGGGGCACTGAAGCTTTCTTT. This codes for CASSPGLGGTEAFF.

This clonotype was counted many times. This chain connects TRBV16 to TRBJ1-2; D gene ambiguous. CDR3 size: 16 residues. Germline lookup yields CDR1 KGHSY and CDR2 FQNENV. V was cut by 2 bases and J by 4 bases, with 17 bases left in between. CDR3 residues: CASSQKGSVLTYGYTF. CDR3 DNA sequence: TGTGCCAGCAGCCAAAAAGGGTCAGTCCTTACCTATGGCTACACCTTC.